Listed below are T cell receptor beta chains from one sample, sequenced in a study of blood T cells in healthy people across ages. MiXCR, run by TCRdb on the 5' RACE reads, gives a single entry per CDR3 protein. Of about 780,000 distinct CDR3 sequences listed, roughly 46% were seen once; the top ten hold about a sixth. Sequenced material: blood. Source of these receptors: an elderly man in good health. CDR3s include the opening cysteine and the closing phenylalanine or tryptophan. A D gene is named only where the DNA matches it firmly. Size tells how often a clone was seen (once, few, many) or the class of an expanded clone, and some rows leave it out.

TRBJ2-3,TRBV6-6,-,-,CASGIPGVGTDTQYF,TGTGCCAGCGGTATTCCGGGCGTAGGCACAGATACGCAGTATTTT
TRBJ2-3,TRBV7-2,-,TRBD2,CASSLVASGTYTDTQYF,TGTGCCAGCAGCTTAGTGGCTAGCGGGACCTACACAGATACGCAGTATTTT
TRBJ2-2,TRBV29-1,-,-,CSMELGGAVGELFF,TGCAGCATGGAGTTGGGGGGCGCCGTCGGGGAGCTGTTTTTT
TRBJ2-5,TRBV29-1,many,TRBD2,CSVRGGTLQETQYF,TGCAGCGTTAGGGGAGGGACTCTCCAAGAGACCCAGTACTTC
TRBJ1-2,TRBV20-1,-,-,CSARDLGGLGGYTF,TGCAGTGCTAGAGATCTAGGGGGGCTAGGTGGCTACACCTTC
TRBJ2-5,TRBV5-1,-,-,CASSLGSGPQETQYF,TGCGCCAGCAGCTTGGGCAGCGGCCCCCAAGAGACCCAGTACTTC
TRBJ2-1,TRBV14,many,-,CASSPNRAYNEQFF,TGTGCCAGCAGCCCGAACAGAGCCTACAATGAGCAGTTCTTC
TRBJ2-7,TRBV7-2,few,-,CASGGLWGAETYEQYF,TGTGCCAGCGGGGGCCTTTGGGGGGCCGAAACCTACGAGCAGTACTTC
TRBJ2-2,TRBV7-2,-,TRBD2,CASSRLSGGGTGELFF,TGTGCCAGCAGCCGGTTAAGCGGGGGGGGGACCGGGGAGCTGTTTTTT
TRBJ1-2,TRBV2,-,-,CTSKGHLEGYTF,TGTACCAGCAAGGGCCACCTAGAGGGCTACACCTTC